The 22 T cell receptor beta chains given below trace back to one sample, sequenced in a study of blood T cell repertoires in COVID-19. TCRdb's table, derived via immunoSEQ multiplex PCR, lists solely in-frame clones and lacks some. The sample has 250,000 or so clones, approximately 90% seen once. Input material: peripheral blood. These receptors were collected from a woman in her thirties with active or convalescent COVID-19.

The chain has TRBV27 and TRBJ2-5; 14 nucleotides match TRBD2. V lost 5 bases to trimming and J lost 4 bases; unmatched junction nucleotides: 6. The CDR3 spans 16 residues. The V gene's germline CDR1 is MNHEY and CDR2 SMNVEV (reference sequence). This CDR3 is CASSPRLAGGRETQYF. CDR3 nucleotide sequence: TGTGCCAGCAGTCCACGACTAGCGGGGGGGCGAGAGACCCAGTACTTC.

This clone was picked up one time. This chain joins TRBV9 and TRBJ2-2; possibly TRBD2 for D (7 bases). The germline V and J ends were trimmed by 3 bases and 5 bases, with 14 bases remaining between them. This CDR3 spans 15 amino acids. Germline CDR1 SGDLS, CDR2 YYNGEE. This CDR3 reads CASSAGGQGTGELFF. The CDR3 DNA sequence: TGTGCCAGCAGCGCGGGAGGCCAGGGGACCGGGGAGCTGTTTTTT.

This chain uses TRBV7-3 with TRBJ2-3, with TRBD2 matching over 10 bases. V was clipped by 5 bases and J by 6 bases; unmatched bases: 5. CDR3 length: 14 amino acids. Looked up from germline, CDR1 is SGHTA and CDR2 is FQGTGA. The CDR3 nucleotides read TGTGCCAGCAGCCAAGCGGGGGGGCCTGATACGCAGTATTTT. Protein: CASSQAGGPDTQYF.

V gene TRBV5-1 combines with J gene TRBJ2-7; 11 positions agree with TRBD2. The CDR3 is 12 residues long. V was clipped by 7 bases and J by 6 bases; unmatched bases: 3. Germline V gives CDR1 SGHRS, CDR2 YFSETQ. In DNA, the CDR3 is TGCGCCAGCCGACTAGCGGGACGCGAGCAGTACTTC. It yields the protein CASRLAGREQYF.

The J gene is TRBJ1-2, the V gene TRBV7-2; D perhaps matches TRBD1 (5 bases). Trimming shortened V by 0 bases and J by 7 bases, and 15 bases separated the two germline ends. Germline V gene lookup returns CDR1 SGHTA and CDR2 FQGNSA. The CDR3 is made up of 15 amino acids. In DNA form, the CDR3 reads TGTGCCAGCAGCTTAGCCCCACGAACAGGCGGTGGCTACACCTTC. It specifies CASSLAPRTGGGYTF.

CDR3 residues: CASSLARPRQNGYTF. The CDR3 DNA reads TGCGCCAGCAGCTTGGCCCGTCCTAGACAGAATGGCTACACCTTC. The chain carries TRBV5-1 and TRBJ1-2; D is perhaps TRBD1 (5 bases). Germline V lookup: CDR1 SGHRS, CDR2 YFSETQ. V was trimmed by 0 bases and J by 6 bases, leaving 15 bases between them. The CDR3 is made up of 15 amino acids.

V usage is TRBV24-1 and J usage is TRBJ2-1, with a tentative D call TRBD1 (6 bases). The CDR3 consists of 16 residues. From germline, CDR1 is KGHDR and CDR2 SFDVKD. Deletions cut 4 bases from V and 7 bases from J, with 19 bases between. CDR3 loop: CATSEPGHHPGNEQFF. The DNA of the CDR3 is TGTGCCACCAGTGAACCGGGACATCATCCGGGGAATGAGCAGTTCTTC.

V gene TRBV5-1 combines with J gene TRBJ1-1, with TRBD1 matching 10 bases. From germline, CDR1 is SGHRS and CDR2 YFSETQ. The CDR3 is made up of 16 amino acids. The J segment lost 1 base and the V segment lost 2 bases, leaving 5 bases of the junction unmatched. In nucleotides, the CDR3 is TGCGCCAGCAGCTTTCCGGGACAGGGGCAGAACACTGAAGCTTTCTTT. Protein: CASSFPGQGQNTEAFF.

The chain links TRBV5-1 to TRBJ1-2, with unresolved D. The CDR3 extends over 15 amino acids. Trimming removed 0 bases at V and 1 base at J, with 10 bases between. Germline-derived CDR1 and CDR2 are SGHRS and YFSETQ. The DNA of the CDR3 is TGCGCCAGCAGCTTGGCCTCAGGCCTTAACTATGGCTACACCTTC. Translation: CASSLASGLNYGYTF.

V gene TRBV18 combines with J gene TRBJ1-5; maybe TRBD1 (6 bases). Germline CDR1 reads KGHSH; CDR2 reads LQKENI. Trimming stripped 3 bases from V and 2 bases from J, with 8 bases between. This CDR3 is 14 amino acids long. CDR3 region: CASSPNRGNQPQHF. CDR3 DNA sequence: TGTGCCAGCTCACCCAACAGGGGCAATCAGCCCCAGCATTTT.

This chain joins TRBV18 and TRBJ2-6; the match to TRBD1 covers 11 bases. CDR1 KGHSH and CDR2 LQKENI come from the germline V gene. The length of the CDR3 is 18 residues. V lost 2 bases to trimming and J lost 3 bases; unmatched junction nucleotides: 6. CDR3 residues: CASSPVGQGADGANVLTF. The DNA for the CDR3 is TGTGCCAGCTCACCAGTAGGACAGGGGGCTGATGGGGCCAACGTCCTGACTTTC.

The V gene is TRBV6-1, the J gene TRBJ1-3, with 7 bases identical to TRBD1. Germline CDR1 MNHNS, CDR2 SASEGT. V trimming: 4 bases; J trimming: 0 bases; junction bases outside the gene matches: 6. This CDR3 is built from 16 residues. The CDR3 DNA reads as TGTGCCAGCAGTGCTCTGACAGGGCACTCTGGAAACACCATATATTTT. Translated: CASSALTGHSGNTIYF.

The chain couples TRBV5-1 to TRBJ1-1, with D unresolved. The V gene's germline CDR1 is SGHRS and CDR2 YFSETQ. V lost 0 bases, J lost 3 bases, and 9 bases lay in between. This CDR3 region has 14 residues. The DNA of the CDR3 is TGCGCCAGCAGCTTGGTTCCGGGTCACACTGAAGCTTTCTTT. Amino acid sequence: CASSLVPGHTEAFF. The entire variable domain, with the rest obtained from reference TRBV5-1 and TRBJ1-1, is as follows: KAGVTQTPRYLIKTRGQQVTLSCSPISGHRSVSWYQQTPGQGLQFLFEYFSETQRNKGNFPGRFSGRQFSNSRSEMNVSTLELGDSALYLCASSLVPGHTEAFFGQGTRLTVV.

The chain is built from TRBV7-2 and TRBJ1-2; the D gene is possibly TRBD1 (5 bases). The V gene lost 5 bases and the J gene lost 7 bases, with 14 bases spanning the gap. The CDR3 sequence is 13 residues long. CDR1 is SGHTA and CDR2 is FQGNSA in the germline V gene. The CDR3 DNA reads TGTGCCAGCAGCCCCGGGCCCCAGGGTGGCTACACCTTC. This translates into CASSPGPQGGYTF.

This clone was seen once. The V call is TRBV24-1, the J call TRBJ1-2; D is perhaps TRBD1 (5 bases). The V and J ends lost 3 bases and 7 bases respectively, with 11 bases between them. The CDR3 length is 13 residues. From germline, CDR1 is KGHDR and CDR2 SFDVKD. CDR3 sequence: CATSDAGWGGYTF. The CDR3, as DNA: TGTGCCACCAGTGATGCAGGGTGGGGTGGCTACACCTTC.

This sequence joins TRBV4-3 and TRBJ2-1, with 7 bases matching TRBD1. The J segment lost 7 bases and the V segment lost 0 bases, leaving 9 bases of the junction unmatched. The CDR3 has 16 residues. Germline lookup yields CDR1 LGHNA and CDR2 YSLEER. CDR3 region: CASSQDLEAGGNEQFF. The DNA of the CDR3 is TGCGCCAGCAGCCAAGATCTTGAGGCAGGGGGAAATGAGCAGTTCTTC.

This clone was picked up a small number of times. This sequence joins TRBV29-1 and TRBJ1-2, with TRBD1 as a possible D gene (6 bases). CDR3 length equals 13 residues. V gave up 6 bases and J gave up 4 bases, with 15 bases separating them. Per germline, CDR1 SQVTM and CDR2 ANQGSEA. The chain's CDR3 is CSVERTDFYGYTF. The DNA of the CDR3 is TGCAGCGTCGAGCGGACAGATTTCTATGGCTACACCTTC.

The rearrangement links TRBV10-1 to TRBJ2-2, with D maybe TRBD1 (6 bases). Germline CDR1 and CDR2: WNHNN and SYGVQD (reference sequence). This CDR3 region has 15 residues. Trimming shortened V by 9 bases and J by 1 base, and 15 bases separated the two germline ends. CDR3 amino acids: CASPIKQGNTGELFF. The CDR3 region has the DNA TGCGCCAGTCCCATAAAACAGGGGAACACCGGGGAGCTGTTTTTT.

The genes are TRBV5-6 and TRBJ1-2; D gene uncertain. Per the germline V gene, CDR1 is SGHDT and CDR2 is YYEEEE. The CDR3 has 14 residues. The V and J ends lost 0 bases and 3 bases respectively, with 9 bases between them. The CDR3 bases are TGTGCCAGCAGCTTGGAAGAGAGAGACTATGGCTACACCTTC. Translation gives CASSLEERDYGYTF.

This chain links TRBV2 with TRBJ2-4; D gene unclear. The germline V and J ends were trimmed by 2 bases and 10 bases, with 3 bases remaining between them. Per the germline V gene, CDR1 is SNHLY and CDR2 is FYNNEI. CDR3 length: 10 residues. CDR3 amino acids: CASSESIQYF. CDR3 DNA sequence: TGTGCCAGCAGTGAATCGATTCAGTACTTC. Together with reference TRBV2 and TRBJ2-4, the CDR3 gives the full variable domain: EPEVTQTPSHQVTQMGQEVILRCVPISNHLYFYWYRQILGQKVEFLVSFYNNEISEKSEIFDDQFSVERPDGSNFTLKIRSTKLEDSAMYFCASSESIQYFGAGTRLSVL.

The chain carries TRBV7-9 and TRBJ1-5; D ambiguous. V was clipped by 5 bases and J by 3 bases, with 17 bases between them. CDR1 is SEHNR, CDR2 FQNEAQ, per germline (reference sequence). The CDR3 is made up of 16 amino acids. The CDR3 region has the DNA TGTGCCAGCAGCCACTCGGGAGGGTCAACCAATCAGCCCCAGCATTTT. Protein product: CASSHSGGSTNQPQHF.

This chain uses TRBV9 with TRBJ1-3; possible D gene TRBD1, 5 bases. Trimming left V 3 bases short and J 14 bases short, with 18 bases between. Germline V lookup: CDR1 SGDLS, CDR2 YYNGEE. This CDR3 region has 13 residues. CDR3 loop: CASSGGPSRALYF. CDR3 sequence (DNA): TGTGCCAGCAGCGGGGGCCCCTCCCGCGCATTATATTTT.